What follows are 20 T cell receptor beta chains derived from one specimen sequenced in a study of T cells in Graves' hyperthyroidism and ophthalmopathy. It was RNA transcripts that yielded the amplified TCR beta CDR3 regions. Using the HTBI primer set, a first-round RT-PCR was run on the TCR CDR3. MiXCR, applied by TCRdb to the multiplex PCR reads, yields one record per CDR3 protein. The sample shows some 490,000 distinct CDR3 sequences, approximately 23% of them seen only once. The specimen was blood. Every receptor here comes from a woman aged 70-85 years with Graves' ophthalmopathy.

This CDR3 reads CASGRERETQYF. DNA of the CDR3: TGTGCCAGCGGGCGGGAGAGGGAGACCCAGTACTTC. The chain combines TRBV2 with TRBJ2-5; 7 bases are a match to TRBD2. The trim removed 8 bases at V and 5 bases at J, leaving 5 bases unmatched. CDR1 and CDR2 from the germline V gene are SNHLY and FYNNEI. This CDR3 region has 12 residues.

This clonotype was seen only a few times. The genes are TRBV6-1 and TRBJ2-1, with 10 bases matching TRBD2. The CDR3 sequence is 13 residues long. Looked up from germline, CDR1 is MNHNS and CDR2 is SASEGT. Unmatched junction bases numbered 6, after V lost 8 bases and J lost 8 bases. The CDR3 sequence is CASGASGRHEQFF. CDR3 sequence (DNA): TGTGCCAGCGGGGCTAGCGGGAGACATGAGCAGTTCTTC.

The J gene is TRBJ2-7, the V gene TRBV5-4; the D gene could be TRBD1 or TRBD2 (6 bases each). The CDR3 has 13 residues. The V gene's germline CDR1 is SGHNT and CDR2 YYREEE (reference sequence). V lost 3 bases and J lost 7, with 14 bases in between. The CDR3 region is CASSSPGAGEQYF. The CDR3 DNA sequence: TGTGCCAGCAGCTCGCCGGGGGCAGGGGAGCAGTACTTC. Full variable domain (outside the CDR3, taken from reference TRBV5-4 and TRBJ2-7): ETGVTQSPTHLIKTRGQQVTLRCSSQSGHNTVSWYQQALGQGPQFIFQYYREEENGRGNFPPRFSGLQFPNYSSELNVNALELDDSALYLCASSSPGAGEQYFGPGTRLTVT.

This chain joins TRBV5-4 and TRBJ2-3; D gene ambiguous. Looked up from germline, CDR1 is SGHNT and CDR2 is YYREEE (reference sequence). The CDR3 is made up of 14 amino acids. V was cut by 0 bases and J by 2 bases, with 7 bases left in between. CDR3 region: CASSLAAATDTQYF. The CDR3 nucleotides are TGTGCCAGCAGCTTGGCGGCAGCCACAGATACGCAGTATTTT.

This clonotype was detected a few times. This sequence joins TRBV7-8 and TRBJ1-1, with D perhaps matching TRBD1 (6 bases). V lost 5 bases to trimming and J lost 3 bases, with 19 bases between them. This CDR3 region has 16 residues. Germline V gene data show CDR1 as SGHVS and CDR2 as FQNEAQ. CDR3 coding DNA: TGTGCCAGCAGCGTGAGGGGGGGGCGCCAGGACACTGAAGCTTTCTTT. Translation: CASSVRGGRQDTEAFF.

The rearrangement joins TRBV12-3 or TRBV12-4 to TRBJ2-1; TRBD1 or TRBD2 may be the D gene (5 bases each). V was trimmed by 4 bases and J by 9 bases, leaving 13 bases between them. CDR3 length: 13 residues. The CDR3, as DNA: TGTGCCAGCAGTTGGGGACGGCAGAGTGAGCAGTTCTTC. Amino acids: CASSWGRQSEQFF.

This clonotype has a handful of counts. The gene calls are TRBV7-9 and TRBJ2-7; D remains ambiguous. Trimming left V 4 bases short and J 9 bases short, with 19 bases between. This CDR3 region has 14 residues. CDR1 SEHNR and CDR2 FQNEAQ come from the germline V gene (reference sequence). The CDR3 DNA reads TGTGCCAGCAGCTCTCAAGCAGCCCCTCTACGGCAGTACTTC. Protein: CASSSQAAPLRQYF.

J is TRBJ1-5 and V is TRBV7-2; perhaps TRBD1 as D (5 bases). Trimming took 2 bases from V and 5 from J, leaving 16 bases between them. The CDR3 consists of 16 residues. Germline values: CDR1 SGHTA, CDR2 FQGNSA. CDR3 coding DNA: TGTGCCAGCAGCTTATCTCTTGACAGAGTTGATCAGCCCCAGCATTTT. Translating gives CASSLSLDRVDQPQHF.

This clonotype appeared a few times. The chain carries TRBV5-1 and TRBJ2-2; 8 bases map to TRBD2. After removal of 6 bases from V and 4 bases from J, the junction contained 5 bases not matched to a gene. The CDR3 contains 14 residues. In germline, CDR1 is SGHRS, CDR2 YFSETQ. This chain's CDR3 is CASKLAGPTGELFF. CDR3 coding DNA: TGCGCCAGCAAGCTAGCGGGCCCCACCGGGGAGCTGTTTTTT. The variable domain in full, with the rest retrieved from reference TRBV5-1 and TRBJ2-2, is KAGVTQTPRYLIKTRGQQVTLSCSPISGHRSVSWYQQTPGQGLQFLFEYFSETQRNKGNFPGRFSGRQFSNSRSEMNVSTLELGDSALYLCASKLAGPTGELFFGEGSRLTVL.

This clonotype was counted a few times. This chain joins TRBV20-1 and TRBJ2-7; tentatively, D is TRBD2 (5 bases). The CDR3 is 12 amino acids. Looked up from germline, CDR1 is DFQATT and CDR2 is SNEGSKA (reference sequence). V was clipped by 6 bases and J by 5 bases, with 14 bases between them. Here the CDR3 DNA reads TGCAGTGCCTCGAGCGGTAACGACGAGCAGTACTTC. It is translated as CSASSGNDEQYF.

This clonotype has just one count. This may arise from a read error, as a much more abundant clone is one base away. The rearrangement joins TRBV2 to TRBJ2-5, with TRBD1 identical over 7 bases. The CDR3 covers 15 residues. V dropped 4 bases and J dropped 2; count of bases not matched to a gene: 7. CDR1 SNHLY and CDR2 FYNNEI come from the germline V gene. CDR3 DNA sequence: TGTGCCAGCAGTGGACGGGGACAGCGACAAGAGACCCAGTACTTC. Amino acids: CASSGRGQRQETQYF.

This rearrangement joins TRBV19 to TRBJ1-2, with 10 bases lining up with TRBD1. The CDR3 extends over 16 amino acids. Per the germline V gene, CDR1 is LNHDA and CDR2 is SQIVND (reference sequence). J was trimmed by 6 bases and V by 5 bases; bases with no gene match: 12. The CDR3 nucleotides read TGTGCCAGTAGTTTCCGGGACAGGGGCTACAGTGATGGCTACACCTTC. This codes for CASSFRDRGYSDGYTF.

This clonotype occurred a few times. This chain links TRBV2 with TRBJ2-4, with 7 nucleotides matching TRBD2. Per germline, CDR1 SNHLY and CDR2 FYNNEI. The CDR3 runs 14 residues. V was pared by 6 bases and J by 3 bases, with 5 bases of the junction left unmatched. CDR3 coding DNA: TGTGCCAGCAGGAGCACGGGGGGCAAAAACATTCAGTACTTC. This codes for CASRSTGGKNIQYF.

This clonotype occurred a few times. The chain combines TRBV20-1 with TRBJ1-4; the D gene is possibly TRBD1 (6 bases). Trimming removed 3 bases from V and 4 bases from J, with 15 bases in between. CDR1 and CDR2 from the germline V gene are DFQATT and SNEGSKA (reference sequence). This CDR3 contains 15 residues. The CDR3 here is CSARWTVRNNEKLFF. The CDR3 DNA sequence: TGCAGTGCTAGGTGGACAGTGAGAAATAATGAAAAACTGTTTTTT.

The chain couples TRBV5-1 to TRBJ2-3, with 12 bases matching TRBD2. The CDR3 consists of 17 residues. Germline V gene data show CDR1 as SGHRS and CDR2 as YFSETQ. Trimming cost V 0 bases and J 4 bases; bases outside gene matches: 6. CDR3 amino acids: CASSLEASGRAPDTQYF. DNA of the CDR3: TGCGCCAGCAGCTTGGAAGCTAGCGGGAGGGCCCCAGATACGCAGTATTTT.

This clonotype was observed a few times. This chain uses TRBV25-1 with TRBJ1-6, with TRBD1 matching 9 bases. Trimming at V came to 1 base and at J to 7 bases, leaving 11 bases not matched to a gene. The CDR3 loop spans 18 amino acids. CDR1 and CDR2 (germline): MGHDK, SYGVNS. CDR3 in amino acids: CASSELGHSGTGNSPLHF. In DNA form, the CDR3 reads TGTGCCAGCAGTGAATTGGGGCACTCCGGGACAGGGAATTCACCCCTCCACTTT.

This clonotype was seen many times. The gene calls are TRBV5-1 and TRBJ1-2, with TRBD1 identical over 7 bases. The length of the CDR3 is 14 residues. Germline assignment: CDR1 SGHRS and CDR2 YFSETQ. The V and J ends lost 2 bases and 6 bases, in that order; junction bases with no gene match: 7. CDR3 coding DNA: TGCGCCAGCAGCTTTTCGGGACAGCGAGATGGCTACACCTTC. Its protein is CASSFSGQRDGYTF.

This rearrangement joins TRBV9 to TRBJ2-4; 10 nucleotides line up with TRBD2. Trimming cost V 4 bases and J 5 bases; bases outside gene matches: 6. Germline assignment: CDR1 SGDLS and CDR2 YYNGEE. CDR3 length equals 15 residues. The CDR3 protein is CASSPPGTSENIQYF. For the CDR3, the DNA is TGTGCCAGCAGCCCCCCCGGGACTAGCGAAAACATTCAGTACTTC.

Turning to this clonotype: One end of the junction is discordant with germline, which a read error may explain. The rearrangement links TRBV5-5 to TRBJ1-1, with D perhaps matching TRBD1 (6 bases). This CDR3 contains 14 residues. CDR1 and CDR2 from the germline V gene are SGHKS and YYEKEE (reference sequence). The CDR3 region has the DNA TGTGTCAGCAGCCTGGGACACTTGAACACTGAAGCTTTCTTT. It encodes CVSSLGHLNTEAFF.

The chain's CDR3 is CASSTGTSSGSTYEQYF. In nucleotides, the CDR3 is TGTGCCAGCAGTACCGGGACTTCTAGCGGGAGCACCTACGAGCAGTACTTC. The V and J genes are TRBV6-1 and TRBJ2-7, with 10 bases aligning to TRBD2. Germline CDR1 and CDR2: MNHNS and SASEGT. The CDR3 has 17 amino acids. Trimming cost V 5 bases and J 2 bases; bases outside gene matches: 12.